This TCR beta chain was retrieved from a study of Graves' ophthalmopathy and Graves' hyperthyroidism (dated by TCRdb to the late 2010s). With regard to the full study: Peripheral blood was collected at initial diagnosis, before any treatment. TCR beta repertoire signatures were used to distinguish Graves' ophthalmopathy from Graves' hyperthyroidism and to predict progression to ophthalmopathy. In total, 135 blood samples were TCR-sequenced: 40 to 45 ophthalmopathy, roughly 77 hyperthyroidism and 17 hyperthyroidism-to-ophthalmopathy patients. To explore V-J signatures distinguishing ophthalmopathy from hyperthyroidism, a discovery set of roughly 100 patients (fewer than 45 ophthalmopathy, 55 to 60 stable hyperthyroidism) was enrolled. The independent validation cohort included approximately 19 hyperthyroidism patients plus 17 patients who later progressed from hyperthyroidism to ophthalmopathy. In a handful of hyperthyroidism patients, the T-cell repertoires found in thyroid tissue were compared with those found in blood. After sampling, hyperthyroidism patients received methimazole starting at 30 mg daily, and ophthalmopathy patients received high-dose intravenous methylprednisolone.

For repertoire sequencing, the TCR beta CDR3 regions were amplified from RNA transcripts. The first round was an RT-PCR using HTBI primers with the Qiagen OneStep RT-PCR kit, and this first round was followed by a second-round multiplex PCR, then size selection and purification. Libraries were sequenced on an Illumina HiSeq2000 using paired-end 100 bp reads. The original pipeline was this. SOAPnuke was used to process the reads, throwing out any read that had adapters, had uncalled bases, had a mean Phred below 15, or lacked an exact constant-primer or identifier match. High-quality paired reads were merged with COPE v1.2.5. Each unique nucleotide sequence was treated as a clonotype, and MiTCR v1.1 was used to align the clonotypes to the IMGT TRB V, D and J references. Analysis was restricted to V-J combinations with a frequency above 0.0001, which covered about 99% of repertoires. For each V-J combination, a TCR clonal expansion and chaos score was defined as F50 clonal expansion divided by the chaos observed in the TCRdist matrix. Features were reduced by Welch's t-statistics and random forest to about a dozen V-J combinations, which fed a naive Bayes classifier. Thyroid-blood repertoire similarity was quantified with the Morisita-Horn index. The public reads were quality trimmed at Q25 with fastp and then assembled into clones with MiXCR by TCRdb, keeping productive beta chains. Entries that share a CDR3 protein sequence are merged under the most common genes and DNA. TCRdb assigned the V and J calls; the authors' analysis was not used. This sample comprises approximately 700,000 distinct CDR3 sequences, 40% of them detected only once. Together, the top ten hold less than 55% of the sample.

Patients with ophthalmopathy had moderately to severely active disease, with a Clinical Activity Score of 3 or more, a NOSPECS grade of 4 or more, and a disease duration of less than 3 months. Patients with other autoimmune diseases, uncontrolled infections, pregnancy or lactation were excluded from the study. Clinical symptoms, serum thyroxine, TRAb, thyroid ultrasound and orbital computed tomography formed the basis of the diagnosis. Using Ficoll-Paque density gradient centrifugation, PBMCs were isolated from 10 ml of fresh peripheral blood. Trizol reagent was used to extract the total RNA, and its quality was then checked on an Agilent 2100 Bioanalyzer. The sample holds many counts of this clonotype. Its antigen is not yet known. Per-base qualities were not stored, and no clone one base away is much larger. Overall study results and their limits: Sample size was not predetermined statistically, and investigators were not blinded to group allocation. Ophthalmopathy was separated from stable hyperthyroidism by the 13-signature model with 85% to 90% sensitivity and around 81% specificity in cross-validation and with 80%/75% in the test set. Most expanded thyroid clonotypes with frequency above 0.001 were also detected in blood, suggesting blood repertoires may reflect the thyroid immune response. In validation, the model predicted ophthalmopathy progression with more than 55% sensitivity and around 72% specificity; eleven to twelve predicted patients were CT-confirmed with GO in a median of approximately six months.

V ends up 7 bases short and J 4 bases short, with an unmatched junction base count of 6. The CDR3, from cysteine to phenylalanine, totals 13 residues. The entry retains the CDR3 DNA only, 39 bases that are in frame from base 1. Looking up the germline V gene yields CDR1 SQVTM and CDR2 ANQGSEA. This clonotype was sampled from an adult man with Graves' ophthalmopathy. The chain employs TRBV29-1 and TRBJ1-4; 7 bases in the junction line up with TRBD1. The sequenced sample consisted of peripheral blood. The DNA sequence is TGCAGCGGCGCGCGGGACAGTAATGAAAAACTGTTTTTT. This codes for CSGARDSNEKLFF.